This T cell receptor beta chain was documented in a study of cytomegalovirus exposure and HLA in healthy donors. General study points: The only immune exposure information that was available was CMV serostatus. In an earlier analysis, most TCR beta V segments were productive about 87% or about 30% of the time. The dataset shows that most TCR sequences were rare, while some public TCRs occurred in many donors.

This clone was observed a few times. As yet, its antigen is unknown. The CDR3 spans 12 residues. The germline V and J ends were trimmed by 0 bases and 8 bases, with 8 bases remaining between them. In germline, CDR1 is SGHRS, CDR2 YFSETQ. Researchers ran the PCR with 60 Vbeta and 13 Jbeta primers. TCRdb's copy holds only in-frame clones and misses some; the assay was immunoSEQ multiplex PCR. The table shows about 90,000 clones, with about 67% occurring only once. The chain combines TRBV5-1 with TRBJ1-2, with unresolved D. The clonotype originates from a man aged 25 to 40 in good health and CMV-seronegative. Sequencing was done on a sample of PBMCs. The CDR3 loop is CASSLDSLGYTF. As DNA, the CDR3 is TGCGCCAGCAGCTTGGACTCGTTAGGCTACACCTTC. Together with reference TRBV5-1 and TRBJ1-2, the CDR3 gives the full variable domain: KAGVTQTPRYLIKTRGQQVTLSCSPISGHRSVSWYQQTPGQGLQFLFEYFSETQRNKGNFPGRFSGRQFSNSRSEMNVSTLELGDSALYLCASSLDSLGYTFGSGTRLTVV.